The text below deals with one TCR beta chain. The target antigen is unknown. The V and J ends lost 0 bases and 0 bases respectively, with 17 bases between them. Germline assignment: CDR1 LGHNA and CDR2 YSLEER. The CDR3 spans 18 residues. This sample was included in a study of STAT5B mutations in CD4+ large granular lymphocyte leukemia. Overall study results and limits: About a quarter of private leukemic clonotypes occurred rarely in other patients' non-leukemic repertoires. Compared with healthy controls (2/35), patient top clones favored TRBV06 (8/27).

Original processing methods: The detection floor for productive clonotype frequency was 2.59 x 10-5. Profiled with immunoSEQ multiplex PCR; TCRdb holds only in-frame clones, not every one. V, J and clone size are those of that table, while D and trimming were read from the DNA. The data show 35,000 to 40,000 clones, about 80% seen once. The chain couples TRBV4-3 to TRBJ1-2; tentatively, D is TRBD1 (6 bases). Sequencing was carried out using CD4+ T cells from blood buffy coats. The clonotype originates from a human donor in good health. Written as DNA, the CDR3 is TGCGCCAGCAGCCAAGATCCTGCGGGGGCGAGAGCTAACTATGGCTACACCTTC. This codes for CASSQDPAGARANYGYTF.